One and the same sample provided the 12 T cell receptor beta chains below, sequenced in a study of vaccination and CD4 T cells after COVID-19 (dated by TCRdb to between 2022 and 2023). Library prep was done by PCR. The sequencer was an Illumina iSeq 100. DNA from cultured CD4+ T cells was subjected to TCR sequencing with the Oncomine TCR Beta short-read assay at the Johns Hopkins FTIC core. TCRdb reanalyzed the raw reads on its own, using fastp at Q25 for trimming and MiXCR for clone calling, and kept in-frame beta chains. Identical CDR3 proteins give one entry, which carries the most common genes and DNA. In this sample the table shows about 14,000 distinct CDR3 sequences, under 50% of which occur a single time. The top ten constitute more than 9% of the sample. Their antigen targets remain unknown. The label giving this sample's treatment or condition can be read as: approximately nine-day PBMC culture with coronavirus spike peptide pools or control peptides (ViraFEST assay).

The sample was CD4+ T cells from blood, cultured in vitro. Every receptor here comes from a human donor who had recovered from COVID-19.

This clonotype has more than one count but fewer than ten. This sequence joins TRBV4-1 and TRBJ2-7; no clear D gene. The germline gives CDR1 MGHRA, CDR2 YSYEKL. The ends were cut back, 4 bases at V and 7 bases at J, with 14 bases in the middle. CDR3 length: 13 residues. DNA for the CDR3: TGCGCCAGCAGCCGCTTGCGGTCGGAAGAGCAGTACTTC. It is translated as CASSRLRSEEQYF.

The sample holds a few counts of this clonotype. The rearrangement uses TRBV27 and TRBJ2-3; D is unresolved. V was cut by 2 bases and J by 2 bases, with 8 bases left in between. The germline V gene encodes CDR1 MNHEY and CDR2 SMNVEV (reference sequence). The CDR3 consists of 14 residues. The CDR3 here is CASSLRPNTDTQYF. CDR3 DNA: TGTGCCAGCAGTTTAAGGCCCAACACAGATACGCAGTATTTT.

The rearrangement links TRBV7-2 to TRBJ1-1; a possible D gene is TRBD1 (6 bases). Trimming removed 7 bases from V and 1 base from J, with 16 bases in between. The CDR3 is 15 amino acids. Per the germline V gene, CDR1 is SGHTA and CDR2 is FQGNSA. The CDR3 region is CASIRQASSNTEAFF. The CDR3 DNA sequence: TGTGCCAGCATCCGACAGGCATCCTCGAACACTGAAGCTTTCTTT.

The rearrangement joins TRBV5-5 to TRBJ2-7; no clear D. With 0 bases removed from V and 3 bases from J, the gap between germline ends came to 10 bases. The germline gives CDR1 SGHKS, CDR2 YYEKEE (reference sequence). This CDR3 spans 14 amino acids. The CDR3 DNA reads as TGTGCCAGCAGCTTGGCCATGGTTAACTACGAGCAGTACTTC. Translated: CASSLAMVNYEQYF.

This clonotype has just a few counts. Written as DNA, the CDR3 is TGCAGTGCTAGAGACTGGACAGGGAAAGACTCTGGAAACACCATATATTTT. It encodes CSARDWTGKDSGNTIYF. The chain combines TRBV20-1 with TRBJ1-3, with 8 bases that match TRBD1. Per the germline V gene, CDR1 is DFQATT and CDR2 is SNEGSKA (reference sequence). The CDR3 totals 17 residues. J gave up 0 bases and V 0 bases, and 7 bases lay outside the gene matches.

The chain uses TRBV7-3 and TRBJ2-5; D is unclear. Trimming stripped 5 bases from V and 0 bases from J, with 7 bases between. Germline V CDR1 and CDR2: SGHTA, FQGTGA. The CDR3 length is 13 residues. The CDR3 nucleotides are TGTGCCAGCAGCACCGAATACCAAGAGACCCAGTACTTC. It translates to CASSTEYQETQYF.

The chain employs TRBV27 and TRBJ2-1, with TRBD2 identical over 8 bases. The CDR3 is made up of 14 amino acids. The V gene end was trimmed by 5 bases and the J gene end by 8 bases; junction bases not matched to a gene: 8. CDR1 is MNHEY, CDR2 SMNVEV, per germline (reference sequence). The CDR3 nucleotides are TGTGCCAGCAGTAGACCGGGACTAGTATATGAGCAGTTCTTC. Translated, it gives CASSRPGLVYEQFF.

This sequence joins TRBV9 and TRBJ2-5, with 8 positions matching TRBD1. The CDR3 sequence is 15 residues long. J was trimmed by 2 bases and V by 2 bases; bases with no gene match: 5. The V gene's germline CDR1 is SGDLS and CDR2 YYNGEE. CDR3 sequence (DNA): TGTGCCAGCAGCGTCTCCAGGGGGCTTCAAGAGACCCAGTACTTC. Its protein product is CASSVSRGLQETQYF.

This clonotype was seen only a few times. V is TRBV20-1 and J is TRBJ2-7; 12 positions agree with TRBD1. In germline, CDR1 is DFQATT, CDR2 SNEGSKA (reference sequence). The CDR3 runs to 14 residues. V was pared by 4 bases and J by 7 bases, with 8 bases of the junction left unmatched. The CDR3 DNA reads as TGCAGTGCTACACCGGGACAGGGGGCTGGTGAGCAGTACTTC. Amino acid sequence: CSATPGQGAGEQYF.

The chain uses TRBV2 and TRBJ1-1; the D is unclear. This CDR3 comprises 14 residues. Germline values: CDR1 SNHLY, CDR2 FYNNEI. V lost 1 base to trimming and J lost 5 bases, with 11 bases between them. For the CDR3, the DNA is TGTGCCAGCAGTGAAGAGAAGGTCGGGACTGAAGCTTTCTTT. Its translation: CASSEEKVGTEAFF.

The chain has TRBV21-1 and TRBJ1-1; no check of the table's D call, TRBD1, against the DNA was made. TRBV21-1 is a known pseudogene. The CDR3 is 17 amino acids. CDR3 bases: TGTGCCAGCAGCAAAGGACGGGATGGTCTGCTAGACACTGAAGCTTTCTTT. It yields the protein CASSKGRDGLLDTEAFF.

The CDR3 bases are TGTGCCAGCAGTCCGGACGGCAATCAGCCCCAGCATTTT. This sequence encodes CASSPDGNQPQHF. This sequence joins TRBV6-1 and TRBJ1-5, with D unresolved. Germline assignment: CDR1 MNHNS and CDR2 SASEGT. The CDR3 contains 13 residues. Trimming took off 5 bases at V and 2 bases at J, with 7 bases between the two ends.